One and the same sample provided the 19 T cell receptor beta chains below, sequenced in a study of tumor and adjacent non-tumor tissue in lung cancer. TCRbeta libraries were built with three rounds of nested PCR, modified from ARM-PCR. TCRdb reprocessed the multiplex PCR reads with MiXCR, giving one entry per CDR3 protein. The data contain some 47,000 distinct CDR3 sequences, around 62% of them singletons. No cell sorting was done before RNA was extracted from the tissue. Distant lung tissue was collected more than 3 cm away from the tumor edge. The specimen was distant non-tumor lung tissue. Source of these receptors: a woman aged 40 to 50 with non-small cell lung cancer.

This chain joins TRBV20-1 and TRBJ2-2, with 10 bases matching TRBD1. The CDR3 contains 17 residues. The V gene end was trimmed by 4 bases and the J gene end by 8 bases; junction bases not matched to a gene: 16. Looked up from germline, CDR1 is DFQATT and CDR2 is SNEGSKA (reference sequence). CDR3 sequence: CSAKPLSGQGTTGELFF. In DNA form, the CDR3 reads TGCAGTGCTAAACCGCTTTCGGGACAGGGGACGACAGGGGAGCTGTTTTTT.

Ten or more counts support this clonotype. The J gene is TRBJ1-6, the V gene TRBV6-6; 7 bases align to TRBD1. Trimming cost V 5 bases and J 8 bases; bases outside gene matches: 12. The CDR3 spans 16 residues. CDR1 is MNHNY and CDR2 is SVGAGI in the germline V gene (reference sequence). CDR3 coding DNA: TGTGCCAGCAGTGAAAACAGGGGAATTAGGGATTCACCCCTCCACTTT. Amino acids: CASSENRGIRDSPLHF.

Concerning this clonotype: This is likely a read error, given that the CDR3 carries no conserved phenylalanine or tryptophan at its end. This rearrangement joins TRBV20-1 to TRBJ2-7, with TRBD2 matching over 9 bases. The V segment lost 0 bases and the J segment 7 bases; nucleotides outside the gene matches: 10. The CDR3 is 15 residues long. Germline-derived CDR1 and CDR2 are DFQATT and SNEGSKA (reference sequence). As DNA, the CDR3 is TGCAGTGCTAGAGATCCGGAGCGGGAGGCGAGGGAGCAGTACCTC. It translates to CSARDPEREAREQYL.

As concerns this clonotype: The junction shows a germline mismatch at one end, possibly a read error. Written as DNA, the CDR3 is TGCGCCGGCAGCCAAGATTGGGACGTGGCCGAGACCCAGTACTTC. It translates to CAGSQDWDVAETQYF. V is TRBV4-1 and J is TRBJ2-5, with D perhaps matching TRBD1 or TRBD2 (5 bases each). The CDR3 length is 15 residues. The germline V gene has CDR1 MGHRA and CDR2 YSYEKL.

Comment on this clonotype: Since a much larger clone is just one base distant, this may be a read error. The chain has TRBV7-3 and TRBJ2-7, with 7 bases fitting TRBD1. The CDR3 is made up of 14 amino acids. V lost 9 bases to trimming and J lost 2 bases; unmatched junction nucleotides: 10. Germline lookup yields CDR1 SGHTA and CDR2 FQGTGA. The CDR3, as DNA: TGTGCCAGAAGCATTTCGGGACAGACCTACGAGCAGTACTTC. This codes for CARSISGQTYEQYF.

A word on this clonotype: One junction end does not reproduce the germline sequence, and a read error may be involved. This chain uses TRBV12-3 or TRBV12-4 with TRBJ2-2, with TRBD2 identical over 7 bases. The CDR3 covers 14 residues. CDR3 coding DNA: TGTGCCAGCAGGTATGGGAGGGGCACCGGGGAGCTGTCTTTT. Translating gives CASRYGRGTGELSF.

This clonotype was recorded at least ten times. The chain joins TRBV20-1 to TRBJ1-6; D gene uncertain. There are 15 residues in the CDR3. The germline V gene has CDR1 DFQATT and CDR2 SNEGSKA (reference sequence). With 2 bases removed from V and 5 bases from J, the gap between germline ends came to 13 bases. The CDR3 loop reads CSARSGSGDNSPLHF. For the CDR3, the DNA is TGCAGTGCTAGATCCGGGTCAGGAGATAATTCACCCCTCCACTTT.

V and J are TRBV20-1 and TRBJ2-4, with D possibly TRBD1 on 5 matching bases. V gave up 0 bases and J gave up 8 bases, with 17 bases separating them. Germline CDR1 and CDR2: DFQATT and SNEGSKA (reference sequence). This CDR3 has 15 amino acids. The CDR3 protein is CSARDVSQALDIQYF. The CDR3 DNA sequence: TGCAGTGCTAGAGACGTATCACAGGCCCTGGACATTCAGTACTTC.

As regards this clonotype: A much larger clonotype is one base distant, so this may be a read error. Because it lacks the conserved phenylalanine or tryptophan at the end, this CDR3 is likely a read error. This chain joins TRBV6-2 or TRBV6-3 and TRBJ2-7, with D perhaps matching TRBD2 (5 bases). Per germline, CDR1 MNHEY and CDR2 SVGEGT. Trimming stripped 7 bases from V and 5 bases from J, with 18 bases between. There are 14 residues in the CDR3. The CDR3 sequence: CASTTPGSQDEQYL. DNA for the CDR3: TGTGCCAGCACCACACCGGGGAGTCAGGACGAGCAGTACCTC.

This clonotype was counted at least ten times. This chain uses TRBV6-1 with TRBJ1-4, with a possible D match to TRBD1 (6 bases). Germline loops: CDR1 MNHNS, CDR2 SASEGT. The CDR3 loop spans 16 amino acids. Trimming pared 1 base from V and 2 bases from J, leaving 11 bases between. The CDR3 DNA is TGTGCCAGCAGTGAAGATCCCGGGGGCACTAATGAAAAACTGTTTTTT. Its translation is CASSEDPGGTNEKLFF.

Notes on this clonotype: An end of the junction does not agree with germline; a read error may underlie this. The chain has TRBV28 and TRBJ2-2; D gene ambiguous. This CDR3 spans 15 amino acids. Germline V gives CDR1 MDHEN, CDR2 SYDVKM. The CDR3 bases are TGTGCCAGGAGTTCCCCGGCCCCGAACACCGGGGAGCTGTTTTTT. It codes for CARSSPAPNTGELFF. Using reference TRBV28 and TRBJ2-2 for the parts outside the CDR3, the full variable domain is DVKVTQSSRYLVKRTGEKVFLECVQDMDHENMFWYRQDPGLGLRLIYFSYDVKMKEKGDIPEGYSVSREKKERFSLILESASTNQTSMYLCARSSPAPNTGELFFGEGSRLTVL.

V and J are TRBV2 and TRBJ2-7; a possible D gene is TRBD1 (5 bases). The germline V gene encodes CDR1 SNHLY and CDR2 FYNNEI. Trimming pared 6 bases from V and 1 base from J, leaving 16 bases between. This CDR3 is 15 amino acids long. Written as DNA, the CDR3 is TGTGCCAGCAGCCGAACCAATCAGGGATCCTACGAGCAGTACTTC. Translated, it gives CASSRTNQGSYEQYF.

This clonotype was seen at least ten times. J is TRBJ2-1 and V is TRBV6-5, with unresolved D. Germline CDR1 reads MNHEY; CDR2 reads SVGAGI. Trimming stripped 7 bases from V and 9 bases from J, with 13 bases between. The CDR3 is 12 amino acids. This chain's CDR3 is CASITPIGEQFF. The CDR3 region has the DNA TGTGCCAGCATCACACCTATTGGTGAGCAGTTCTTC.

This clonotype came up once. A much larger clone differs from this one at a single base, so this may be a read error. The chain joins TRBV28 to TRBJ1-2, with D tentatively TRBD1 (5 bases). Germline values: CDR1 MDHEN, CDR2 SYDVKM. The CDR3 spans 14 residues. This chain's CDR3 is CVSSPGGTNYGYTF. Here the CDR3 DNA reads TGTGTCAGCAGTCCCGGGGGAACTAACTATGGCTACACCTTC.

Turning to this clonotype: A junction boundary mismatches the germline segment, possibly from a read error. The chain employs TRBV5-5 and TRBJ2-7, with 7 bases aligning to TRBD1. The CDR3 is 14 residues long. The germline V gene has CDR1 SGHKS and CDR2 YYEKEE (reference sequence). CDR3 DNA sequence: TGTGCCGGCAAGCTCGGGACAGACTCCTACGAGCATTACTTC. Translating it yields CAGKLGTDSYEHYF. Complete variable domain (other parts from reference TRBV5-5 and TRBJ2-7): DAGVTQSPTHLIKTRGQQVTLRCSPISGHKSVSWYQQVLGQGPQFIFQYYEKEERGRGNFPDRFSARQFPNYSSELNVNALLLGDSALYLCAGKLGTDSYEHYFGPGTRLTVT.

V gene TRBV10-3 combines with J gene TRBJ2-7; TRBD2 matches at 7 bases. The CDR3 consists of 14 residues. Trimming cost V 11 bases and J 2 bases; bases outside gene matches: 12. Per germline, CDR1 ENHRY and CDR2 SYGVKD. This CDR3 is CASAPGGSPYEQYF. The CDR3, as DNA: TGTGCCTCAGCACCGGGCGGGAGCCCCTACGAGCAGTACTTC.

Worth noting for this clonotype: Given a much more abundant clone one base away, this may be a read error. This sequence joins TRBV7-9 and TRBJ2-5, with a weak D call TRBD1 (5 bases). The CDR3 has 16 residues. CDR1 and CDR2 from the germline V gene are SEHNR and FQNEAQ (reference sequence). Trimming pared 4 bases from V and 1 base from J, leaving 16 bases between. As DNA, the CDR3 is TGTGCCAGCAGCTCACAGCAGACAGAGTGCCAAGAGACCCAGTACTTC. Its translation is CASSSQQTECQETQYF. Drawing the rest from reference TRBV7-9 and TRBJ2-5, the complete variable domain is DTGVSQNPRHKITKRGQNVTFRCDPISEHNRLYWYRQTLGQGPEFLTYFQNEAQLEKSRLLSDRFSAERPKGSFSTLEIQRTEQGDSAMYLCASSSQQTECQETQYFGPGTRLLVL.

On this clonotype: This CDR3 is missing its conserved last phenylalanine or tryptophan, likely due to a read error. The CDR3 protein is CASSYSLGFMSSEQYI. The CDR3 nucleotides read TGTGCCAGCAGTTACTCGTTAGGGTTTATGAGTAGCGAGCAGTACATC. The chain combines TRBV6-2 or TRBV6-3 with TRBJ2-7; D not resolved. The germline V gene encodes CDR1 MNHEY and CDR2 SVGEGT. Trimming stripped 0 bases from V and 6 bases from J, with 18 bases between. The CDR3 spans 16 residues.

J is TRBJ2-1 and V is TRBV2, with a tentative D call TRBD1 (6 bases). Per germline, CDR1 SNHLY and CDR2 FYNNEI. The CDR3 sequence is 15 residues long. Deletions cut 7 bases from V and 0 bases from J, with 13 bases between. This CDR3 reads CASMWDMSSYNEQFF. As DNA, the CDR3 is TGTGCCAGCATGTGGGACATGAGCTCCTACAATGAGCAGTTCTTC.